Listed here are 11 T cell receptor beta chains from one sample, sequenced in a study of somatic mutations in cytotoxic T cells in rheumatoid arthritis. TCRdb's copy holds only in-frame clones and misses some; the assay was immunoSEQ multiplex PCR. There are approximately 3,200 clones in the sample; about four fifths occur only once, and around 67% lies in the top ten. Material for sequencing was CD8+ T cells sorted from blood. The receptors come from a man in his forties with rheumatoid arthritis.

This sequence joins TRBV7-9 and TRBJ1-1; no reliable D call. The CDR3 extends over 11 amino acids. Trimming stripped 5 bases from V and 10 bases from J, with 11 bases between. Germline CDR1 is SEHNR and CDR2 is FQNEAQ (reference sequence). This chain's CDR3 is CASSPSPGAFF. Written as DNA, the CDR3 is TGTGCCAGCAGCCCATCTCCGGGAGCTTTCTTT.

The rearrangement joins TRBV2 to TRBJ1-6, with D perhaps TRBD1 (5 bases). Germline V gene lookup returns CDR1 SNHLY and CDR2 FYNNEI. The CDR3 length is 17 residues. Between the trimmed V and J ends, which lost 3 bases and 0 bases, there was a span of 12 bases. CDR3 protein: CASSDQDTSSYNSPLHF. CDR3 in DNA: TGTGCCAGCAGTGACCAGGACACGAGCTCCTATAATTCACCCCTCCACTTT.

The chain combines TRBV18 with TRBJ2-2, with 8 bases matching TRBD2. Germline CDR1 reads KGHSH; CDR2 reads LQKENI. The length of the CDR3 is 16 residues. V lost 6 bases and J lost 0; bases outside the gene matches: 6. The CDR3 loop reads CASSRTSKTNTGELFF. CDR3 DNA: TGTGCCAGCTCTAGGACTAGCAAGACGAACACCGGGGAGCTGTTTTTT.

This chain connects TRBV5-1 to TRBJ2-1, with TRBD2 as a possible D gene (5 bases). Trimming stripped 1 base from V and 7 bases from J, with 21 bases between. CDR3 length: 17 amino acids. Germline CDR1 SGHRS, CDR2 YFSETQ. The CDR3 reads CASSLFVGGYPENEQFF. CDR3 coding DNA: TGCGCCAGCAGCTTGTTTGTTGGCGGGTACCCTGAGAATGAGCAGTTCTTC.

This sequence joins TRBV11-2 and TRBJ2-5, with 9 nucleotides matching TRBD2. TRBJ2-7 matches the DNA end more closely, so the J call is doubtful. The germline V gene has CDR1 SGHAT and CDR2 FQNNGV. There are 15 residues in the CDR3. CDR3 bases: TGTGCCAGCAGCTTAGATAGCGGGAGTGGGTACGAGCAGTACTTC. It codes for CASSLDSGSGYEQYF.

This clone was observed once. This sequence joins TRBV5-4 and TRBJ1-1, with a tentative D call TRBD1 (5 bases). V was trimmed by 0 bases and J by 4 bases, leaving 13 bases between them. The length of the CDR3 is 15 residues. The germline V gene has CDR1 SGHNT and CDR2 YYREEE (reference sequence). The chain's CDR3 is CASSLGQGGFTEAFF. The CDR3 DNA sequence: TGTGCCAGCAGCTTGGGGCAGGGAGGGTTCACTGAAGCTTTCTTT.

This chain joins TRBV29-1 and TRBJ1-1; 7 nucleotides match TRBD1. The V gene end was trimmed by 7 bases and the J gene end by 3 bases; junction bases not matched to a gene: 8. The CDR3 contains 13 residues. Germline V gene sequence: CDR1 SQVTM, CDR2 ANQGSEA. CDR3 bases: TGCAGCGGATACAGGGGTTCTTACACTGAAGCTTTCTTT. Residues: CSGYRGSYTEAFF.

The CDR3 region is CASSTTQPGEDTQYF. CDR3 sequence (DNA): TGTGCCAGCTCAACCACCCAACCCGGGGAAGATACGCAGTATTTT. This rearrangement joins TRBV18 to TRBJ2-3, with D possibly being TRBD2 (5 bases). V lost 5 bases and J 5 bases, leaving 17 bases between the germline ends. CDR1 and CDR2 (germline): KGHSH, LQKENI. This CDR3 is built from 15 residues.

This chain joins TRBV4-1 and TRBJ2-7, with 7 bases that match TRBD2. The V and J ends lost 0 bases and 2 bases, in that order; junction bases with no gene match: 7. CDR3 length: 16 amino acids. Germline V gene sequence: CDR1 MGHRA, CDR2 YSYEKL. For the CDR3, the DNA is TGCGCCAGCAGCCAAGACCCCCTGGGACTAACCTACGAGCAGTACTTC. Residues: CASSQDPLGLTYEQYF.

CDR3 loop: CASSMGREGLNNEQFF. The CDR3, as DNA: TGTGCCAGCTCGATGGGGCGGGAGGGCCTAAACAATGAGCAGTTCTTC. The chain joins TRBV27 to TRBJ2-1; 9 positions agree with TRBD2. Losses at the gene ends were 8 bases for V and 5 bases for J; bases not matched to a gene: 13. CDR1 is MNHEY, CDR2 SMNVEV, per germline (reference sequence). The length of the CDR3 is 16 residues.

This rearrangement joins TRBV19 to TRBJ1-5, with TRBD1 matching over 10 bases. J lost 4 bases, V lost 0 bases, and 12 bases had no gene match. The CDR3 contains 19 residues. Germline CDR1 reads LNHDA; CDR2 reads SQIVND (reference sequence). In DNA, the CDR3 is TGTGCCAGTAGTATAGATCGAAGGGAGGACAGGGGGAGGAATCAGCCCCAGCATTTT. It is translated as CASSIDRREDRGRNQPQHF.